This TCR beta chain originates from a study of blood T cells in healthy people across ages. The CDR3 has 15 residues. Germline CDR1 SEHNR, CDR2 FQNEAQ (reference sequence). V shed 1 base, J shed 5 bases, and the junction held 7 bases outside the gene matches. The second PCR ran roughly 6 to 11 cycles with a sample-barcoded 5' primer and J-beta primers. TCRdb re-called the 5' RACE reads with MiXCR, one entry per CDR3 protein. This sample has about 1.8 million distinct CDR3 sequences, with roughly 49% found just once. This clonotype was picked up a small number of times. This sequence originates from a woman aged 40 to 50 in good health. The specimen was blood. This chain links TRBV7-9 with TRBJ2-5, with 7 nucleotides matching TRBD2. CDR3 DNA: TGTGCCAGCAGCTTAGGGGTCGGGGGGTCGGAGACCCAGTACTTC. It translates to CASSLGVGGSETQYF.